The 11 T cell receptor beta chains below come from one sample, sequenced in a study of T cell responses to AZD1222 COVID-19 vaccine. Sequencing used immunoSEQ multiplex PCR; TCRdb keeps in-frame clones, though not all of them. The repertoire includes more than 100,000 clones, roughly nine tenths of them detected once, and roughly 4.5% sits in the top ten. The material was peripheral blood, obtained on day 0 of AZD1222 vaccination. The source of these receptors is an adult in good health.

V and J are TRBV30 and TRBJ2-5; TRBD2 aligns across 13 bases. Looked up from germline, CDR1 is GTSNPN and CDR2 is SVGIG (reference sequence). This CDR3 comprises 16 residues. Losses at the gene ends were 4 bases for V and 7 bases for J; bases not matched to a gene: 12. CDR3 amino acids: CAWTIGTSGAGGTQYF. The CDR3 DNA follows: TGTGCCTGGACTATTGGGACTAGCGGGGCGGGAGGGACCCAGTACTTC.

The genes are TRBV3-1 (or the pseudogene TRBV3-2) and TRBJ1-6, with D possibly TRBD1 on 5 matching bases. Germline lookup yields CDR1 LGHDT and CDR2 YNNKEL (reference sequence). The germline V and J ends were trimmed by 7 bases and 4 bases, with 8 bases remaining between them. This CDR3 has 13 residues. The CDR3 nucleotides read TGTGCCAGCAAGGGGCAGTATAATTCACCCCTCCACTTT. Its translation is CASKGQYNSPLHF.

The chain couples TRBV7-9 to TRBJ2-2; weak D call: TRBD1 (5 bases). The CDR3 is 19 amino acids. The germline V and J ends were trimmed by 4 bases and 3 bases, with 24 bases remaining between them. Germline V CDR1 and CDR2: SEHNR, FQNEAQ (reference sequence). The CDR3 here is CASSSSPGLLVKDTGELFF. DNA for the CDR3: TGTGCCAGCAGCTCGTCCCCAGGGCTCCTCGTTAAGGACACCGGGGAGCTGTTTTTT. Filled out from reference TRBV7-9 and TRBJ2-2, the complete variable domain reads DTGVSQNPRHKITKRGQNVTFRCDPISEHNRLYWYRQTLGQGPEFLTYFQNEAQLEKSRLLSDRFSAERPKGSFSTLEIQRTEQGDSAMYLCASSSSPGLLVKDTGELFFGEGSRLTVL.

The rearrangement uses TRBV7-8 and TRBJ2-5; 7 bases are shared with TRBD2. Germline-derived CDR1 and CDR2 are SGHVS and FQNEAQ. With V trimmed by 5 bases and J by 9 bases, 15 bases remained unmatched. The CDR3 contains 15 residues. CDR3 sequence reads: CASSKGRDPSPPQYF. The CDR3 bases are TGTGCCAGCAGCAAAGGGAGGGATCCCTCTCCTCCCCAGTACTTC.

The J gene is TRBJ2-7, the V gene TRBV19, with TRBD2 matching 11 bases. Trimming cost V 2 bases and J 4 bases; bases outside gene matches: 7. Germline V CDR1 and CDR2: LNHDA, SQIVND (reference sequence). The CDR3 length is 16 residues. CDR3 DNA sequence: TGTGCCAGTAGTATAAAAAGAGCTAGCGGGGGGTACGAGCAGTACTTC. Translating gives CASSIKRASGGYEQYF.

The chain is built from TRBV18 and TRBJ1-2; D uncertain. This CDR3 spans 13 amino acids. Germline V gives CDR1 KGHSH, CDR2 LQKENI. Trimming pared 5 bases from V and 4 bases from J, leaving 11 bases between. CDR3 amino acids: CASSSAGGYGYTF. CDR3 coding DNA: TGTGCCAGCTCATCGGCAGGAGGCTATGGCTACACCTTC.

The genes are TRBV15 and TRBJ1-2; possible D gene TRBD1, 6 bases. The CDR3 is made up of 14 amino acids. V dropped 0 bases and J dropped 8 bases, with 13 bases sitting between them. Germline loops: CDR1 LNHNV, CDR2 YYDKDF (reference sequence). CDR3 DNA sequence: TGTGCCACCAGCAGAGATCGGGGGGCGCGGGGCTACACCTTC. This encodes CATSRDRGARGYTF.

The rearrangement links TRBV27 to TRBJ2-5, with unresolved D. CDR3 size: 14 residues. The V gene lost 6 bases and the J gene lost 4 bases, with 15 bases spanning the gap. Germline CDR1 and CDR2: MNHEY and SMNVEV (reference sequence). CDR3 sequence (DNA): TGTGCCAGCAGCCATAGGAGCCGCAGAGAGACCCAGTACTTC. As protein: CASSHRSRRETQYF.

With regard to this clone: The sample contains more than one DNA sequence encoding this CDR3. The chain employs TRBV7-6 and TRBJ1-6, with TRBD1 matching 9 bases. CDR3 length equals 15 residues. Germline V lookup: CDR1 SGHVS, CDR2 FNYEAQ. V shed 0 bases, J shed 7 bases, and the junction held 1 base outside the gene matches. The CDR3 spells CASSLAGQGNSPLHF. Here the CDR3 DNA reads TGTGCCAGCAGCTTAGCGGGACAGGGAAATTCACCCCTCCACTTT.

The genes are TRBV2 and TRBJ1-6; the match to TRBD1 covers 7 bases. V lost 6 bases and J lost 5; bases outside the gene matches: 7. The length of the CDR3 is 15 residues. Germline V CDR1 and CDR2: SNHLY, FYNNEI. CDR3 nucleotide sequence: TGTGCCAGCAGCCTAGGGGGCGCAGATAATTCACCCCTCCACTTT. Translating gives CASSLGGADNSPLHF.

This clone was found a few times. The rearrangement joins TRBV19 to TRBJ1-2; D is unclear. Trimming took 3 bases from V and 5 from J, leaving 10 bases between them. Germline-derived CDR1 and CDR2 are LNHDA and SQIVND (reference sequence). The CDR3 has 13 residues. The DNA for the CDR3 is TGTGCCAGTAGTATGACGGCTATATATGGCTACACCTTC. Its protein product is CASSMTAIYGYTF.